This TCR beta chain came from a study of shared clonotypes between healthy human individuals. The CDR3 spans 17 residues. The junction had 10 bases not matched to a gene; V was cut back by 1 base and J by 5 bases. In germline, CDR1 is SGHDT, CDR2 YYEEEE. Measured with immunoSEQ multiplex PCR; TCRdb has only the in-frame clones, and not every one. The table records 1.4 million to 1.5 million clones, roughly 96% of them present only once. The receptor was derived from a man in his thirties or forties in good health. Sample: naive CD4+ T cells sorted from blood. The sample's subset: CD45RA+ positively selected. The chain combines TRBV5-6 with TRBJ2-1; TRBD1 agrees at 9 bases. CDR3 DNA: TGTGCCAGCAGCTTGCGAATCCGGGACAGGGAGCACAATGAGCAGTTCTTC. Translating it yields CASSLRIRDREHNEQFF.